Shown below are 15 T cell receptor beta chains from a single sample sequenced in a study of naive and memory T cell subsets. A UMI-containing oligonucleotide was joined by 3' ligation to the TCR cDNA template. Ligated cDNA underwent four rounds of PCR with nested alpha and beta constant region primers and SP2. Each CDR3 protein gets one entry after TCRdb re-called the 5' RACE reads with MiXCR. This table has about 60,000 distinct CDR3 sequences, 8% appearing once. These receptors originate from a female donor in good health.

The gene calls are TRBV4-2 and TRBJ2-5; 8 positions match TRBD2. CDR3 length equals 16 residues. V dropped 0 bases and J dropped 1; count of bases not matched to a gene: 4. Germline CDR1 and CDR2: LGHNA and YNFKEQ. CDR3 amino acids: CASSQDTSGSQETQYF. CDR3 nucleotide sequence: TGTGCCAGCAGCCAAGATACCAGCGGGAGCCAAGAGACCCAGTACTTC.

V and J are TRBV13 and TRBJ2-1; D remains ambiguous. V was cut by 5 bases and J by 3 bases, with 14 bases left in between. The CDR3 loop spans 15 amino acids. Germline CDR1 is PRHDT and CDR2 is FYEKMQ (reference sequence). CDR3 sequence: CASSPGFLGYNEQFF. As DNA, the CDR3 is TGTGCCAGCAGCCCCGGCTTCCTAGGCTACAATGAGCAGTTCTTC.

This clonotype was detected only a few times. The gene calls are TRBV3-1 and TRBJ1-1, with D unresolved. Per the germline V gene, CDR1 is LGHDT and CDR2 is YNNKEL (reference sequence). Trimming removed 0 bases from V and 10 bases from J, with 18 bases in between. The CDR3 has 15 residues. CDR3 sequence reads: CASSQDRMRPAGAFF. CDR3 nucleotides: TGTGCCAGCAGCCAAGATCGAATGCGTCCCGCGGGAGCTTTCTTT.

The chain combines TRBV12-3 or TRBV12-4 with TRBJ1-5; no clear D gene. The CDR3 has 17 residues. V was shortened by 5 bases and J by 3 bases, with 20 bases between the two germline ends. CDR3: CASSPGTAPISNQPQHF. CDR3 coding DNA: TGTGCCAGCAGTCCCGGTACAGCCCCGATTTCCAATCAGCCCCAGCATTTT.

This clonotype was picked up many times. The V gene is TRBV20-1, the J gene TRBJ2-5, with TRBD2 matching over 9 bases. V gave up 1 base and J gave up 0 bases; unmatched junction bases: 3. In germline, CDR1 is DFQATT, CDR2 SNEGSKA (reference sequence). The CDR3 contains 15 residues. CDR3 protein: CSARVAGGHQETQYF. The DNA of the CDR3 is TGCAGTGCTAGAGTGGCGGGGGGGCACCAAGAGACCCAGTACTTC.

This clonotype was counted only a few times. The chain combines TRBV6-1 with TRBJ1-1; TRBD1 is a possible D gene (6 bases). From germline, CDR1 is MNHNS and CDR2 SASEGT. V lost 1 base and J 0 bases, leaving 9 bases between the germline ends. This CDR3 is 15 amino acids long. CDR3 protein: CASSEEQGVNTEAFF. CDR3 DNA sequence: TGTGCCAGCAGTGAAGAACAGGGAGTGAACACTGAAGCTTTCTTT.

This clonotype was counted only a few times. The V and J genes are TRBV28 and TRBJ2-3, with TRBD2 matching over 12 bases. Trimming at V came to 6 bases and at J to 0 bases, leaving 13 bases not matched to a gene. Germline V gene lookup returns CDR1 MDHEN and CDR2 SYDVKM. This CDR3 is built from 19 residues. The CDR3: CASSHGLAGLQASTDTQYF. DNA of the CDR3: TGTGCCAGCAGCCACGGACTAGCGGGGCTCCAGGCGAGCACAGATACGCAGTATTTT.

The gene calls are TRBV29-1 and TRBJ2-5; 12 bases map to TRBD2. Germline CDR1 is SQVTM and CDR2 is ANQGSEA. The CDR3 is made up of 18 amino acids. After removal of 3 bases from V and 2 bases from J, the junction contained 13 bases not matched to a gene. CDR3 in amino acids: CSVEGSTSGGPIQETQYF. The CDR3 DNA sequence: TGCAGCGTTGAGGGGAGCACTAGCGGGGGGCCGATACAAGAGACCCAGTACTTC.

The chain links TRBV7-6 to TRBJ2-1; 8 bases agree with TRBD2. The CDR3 loop spans 16 amino acids. Germline CDR1 reads SGHVS; CDR2 reads FNYEAQ. The V and J ends lost 4 bases and 1 base, in that order; junction bases with no gene match: 6. The CDR3 here is CASSSRVAGSYNEQFF. CDR3 DNA: TGTGCCAGCAGCTCCCGAGTAGCGGGGTCCTACAATGAGCAGTTCTTC.

This clonotype was counted between two and nine times. CDR3 coding DNA: TGCGCCAGCAGCCAAACGGCGGCAGGGGGGGTCCAAGAGACCCAGTACTTC. Translated: CASSQTAAGGVQETQYF. This chain uses TRBV4-1 with TRBJ2-5; tentatively, D is TRBD1 or TRBD2 (7 bases each). The germline CDR1 and CDR2 sequences are MGHRA and YSYEKL. This CDR3 is 17 amino acids long. V was trimmed by 2 bases and J by 1 base, leaving 17 bases between them.

This sequence joins TRBV7-2 and TRBJ1-2; D uncertain. This CDR3 contains 14 residues. Per germline, CDR1 SGHTA and CDR2 FQGNSA. V lost 4 bases and J lost 8, with 17 bases in between. The chain's CDR3 is CASSSSGPTRGYTF. DNA of the CDR3: TGTGCCAGCAGCTCCTCCGGGCCCACACGGGGCTACACCTTC. The whole variable domain, remainder taken from reference TRBV7-2 and TRBJ1-2, is GAGVSQSPSNKVTEKGKDVELRCDPISGHTALYWYRQSLGQGLEFLIYFQGNSAPDKSGLPSDRFSAERTGGSVSTLTIQRTQQEDSAVYLCASSSSGPTRGYTFGSGTRLTVV.

There are many counts of this clonotype. The V call is TRBV19, the J call TRBJ2-1, with 8 bases fitting TRBD2. The CDR3 covers 18 residues. The V gene's germline CDR1 is LNHDA and CDR2 SQIVND (reference sequence). V trimming: 4 bases; J trimming: 1 base; junction bases outside the gene matches: 12. CDR3 in DNA: TGTGCCAGTAGTACCAGGGAACTAGCGGACCCATCCTACAATGAGCAGTTCTTC. It yields the protein CASSTRELADPSYNEQFF. Based on the CDR3 plus reference TRBV19 and TRBJ2-1, the full variable domain is DGGITQSPKYLFRKEGQNVTLSCEQNLNHDAMYWYRQDPGQGLRLIYYSQIVNDFQKGDIAEGYSVSREKKESFPLTVTSAQKNPTAFYLCASSTRELADPSYNEQFFGPGTRLTVL.

This clonotype has a handful of counts. The V gene is TRBV5-4, the J gene TRBJ1-2; 7 bases map to TRBD1. This CDR3 comprises 15 residues. V shed 1 base, J shed 4 bases, and the junction held 7 bases outside the gene matches. Germline CDR1 and CDR2: SGHNT and YYREEE (reference sequence). CDR3 sequence: CASSLNRDRLYGYTF. The CDR3 region has the DNA TGTGCCAGCAGCTTGAACCGGGACAGACTCTATGGCTACACCTTC.

This clonotype was seen more than once but under ten times. The chain recombines TRBV9 with TRBJ2-1; 10 nucleotides align to TRBD2. The CDR3 covers 15 residues. The junction had 3 bases not matched to a gene; V was cut back by 4 bases and J by 2 bases. The germline V gene has CDR1 SGDLS and CDR2 YYNGEE. Here the CDR3 DNA reads TGTGCCAGCAGCCCTGGACTAGCGGCCTACAATGAGCAGTTCTTC. Its protein product is CASSPGLAAYNEQFF. The variable domain in full, completed from reference TRBV9 and TRBJ2-1, reads DSGVTQTPKHLITATGQRVTLRCSPRSGDLSVYWYQQSLDQGLQFLIQYYNGEERAKGNILERFSAQQFPDLHSELNLSSLELGDSALYFCASSPGLAAYNEQFFGPGTRLTVL.

This clonotype was seen many times. This sequence joins TRBV25-1 and TRBJ1-1; D is undetermined. Trimming pared 3 bases from V and 11 bases from J, leaving 13 bases between. The CDR3 contains 12 residues. Germline assignment: CDR1 MGHDK and CDR2 SYGVNS. The CDR3 coding sequence is TGTGCCAGCAGTGACTGGTCCTCCGGGGCTTTCTTT. Protein sequence: CASSDWSSGAFF.